The clone carrying this TCR beta chain showed up just a few times. The record originates from a study of blood T cells in healthy people across ages. Then a second PCR, running roughly 6 to 12 cycles, was carried out with a sample-barcoded 5' primer and a J-beta primer mix. From the 5' RACE reads, TCRdb called clonotypes with MiXCR, one entry per CDR3 protein. Of more than 1,000,000 distinct CDR3 sequences listed, approximately 26% are singletons. Drawing of peripheral blood yielded ten milliliters from each donor. CDR3 length: 16 amino acids. CDR1 MDHEN and CDR2 SYDVKM come from the germline V gene. V was pared by 5 bases and J by 4 bases, with 18 bases between. Another study also made use of these data, one on T cells of mothers and their children. That study adds: The study sampled three healthy Caucasian mothers and their six children.

The receptor comes from a girl aged 2 to 9 in good health. This rearrangement joins TRBV28 to TRBJ2-1; either TRBD1 or TRBD2 may fit D (5 bases each). The sample comprised blood. The CDR3 DNA reads TGTGCCAGCAGTCCCCAAACCGGGACGCTTTACAATGAGCAGTTCTTC. Amino acid sequence: CASSPQTGTLYNEQFF.